This T cell receptor beta chain was obtained from a study of post-analysis software for immune sequencing data. Study context: Disease courses included relapsing-remitting, secondary progressive and progressive-relapsing multiple sclerosis. Findings and caveats of the study: A few TRBV segments were significantly more frequent in patients than in controls. TRBV5-6, TRBV5-1 and TRBV20-1 were among these segments. Those with multiple sclerosis, the patient group, showed significantly lower normalized Chao1 diversity than controls. F measure showed strong co-clustering of same-batch samples.

Comment on this clonotype: What it recognizes is unknown.

The junction had 5 bases not matched to a gene; V was cut back by 2 bases and J by 3 bases. The CDR3 length is 15 residues. TCR beta libraries were prepared from cDNA with unique molecular identifiers. Between roughly 0.95 and 10 million T cells gave rise to 500,000 to 650,000 cDNA molecules. TCRdb re-called the PCR reads through MiXCR, storing one row per CDR3 protein. The sample contains roughly 400,000 distinct CDR3 sequences, 35% to 45% of which appear only once. Sequences were obtained from blood. The V call is TRBV12-3 or TRBV12-4, the J call TRBJ2-7, with 9 positions matching TRBD1. This receptor was taken from a girl aged 2 to 9 with multiple sclerosis. The CDR3 DNA reads TGTGCCAGCAGTTTAATGGGACAGGGCCACTACGAGCAGTACTTC. It specifies CASSLMGQGHYEQYF.